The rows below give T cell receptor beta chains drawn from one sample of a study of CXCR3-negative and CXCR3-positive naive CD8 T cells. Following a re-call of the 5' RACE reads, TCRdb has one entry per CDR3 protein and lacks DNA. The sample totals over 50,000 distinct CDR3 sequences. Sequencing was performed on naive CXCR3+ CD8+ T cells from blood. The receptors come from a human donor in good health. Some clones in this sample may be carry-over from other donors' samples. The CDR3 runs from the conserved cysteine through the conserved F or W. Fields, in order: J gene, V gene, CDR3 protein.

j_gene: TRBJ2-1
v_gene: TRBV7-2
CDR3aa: CASSLGLVAEQFF

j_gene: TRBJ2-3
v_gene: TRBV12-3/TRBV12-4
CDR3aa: CASSFGGSTDTQYF

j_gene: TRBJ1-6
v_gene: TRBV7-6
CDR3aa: CASSLTDRAEHSPLHF

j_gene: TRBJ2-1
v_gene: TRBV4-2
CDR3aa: CASSHEGGYNEQFF

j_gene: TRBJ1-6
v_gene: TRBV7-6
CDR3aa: CASSSGQGANSPLHF

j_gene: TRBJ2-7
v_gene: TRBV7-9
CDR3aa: CASSPVTGSSGEQYF

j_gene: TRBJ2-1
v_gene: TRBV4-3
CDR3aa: CASSLGTSGVYNEQFF

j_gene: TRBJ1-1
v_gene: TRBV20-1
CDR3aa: CSARFKGLDTEAFF

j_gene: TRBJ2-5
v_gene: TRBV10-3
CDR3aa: CAISESEGAGLETQYF

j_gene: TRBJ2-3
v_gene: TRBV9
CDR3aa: CASSLWTGDEDTQYF

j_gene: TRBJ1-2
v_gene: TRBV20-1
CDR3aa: CSATLAGTEFFSNYGYTF

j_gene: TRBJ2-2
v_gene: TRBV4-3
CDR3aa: CASSQDRGDPGGPRTGELFF

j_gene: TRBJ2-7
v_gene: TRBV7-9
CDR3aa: CASSPDRGLESEQYF

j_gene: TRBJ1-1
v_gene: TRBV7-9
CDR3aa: CASSSGQYTEAFF

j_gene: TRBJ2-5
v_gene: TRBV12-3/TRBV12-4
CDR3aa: CASSPAVAPLSQYF

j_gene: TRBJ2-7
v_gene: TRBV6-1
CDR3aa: CASSESVPSGSSYEQYF

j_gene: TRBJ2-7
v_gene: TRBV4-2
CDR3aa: CASSQGAQVTYEQYF

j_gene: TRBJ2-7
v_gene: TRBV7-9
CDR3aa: CASSGGTGLYEQYF

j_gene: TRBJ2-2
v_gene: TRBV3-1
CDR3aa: CASMDRGAGELFF

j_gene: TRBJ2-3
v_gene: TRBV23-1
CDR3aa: CASSQSHRGTDTQYF

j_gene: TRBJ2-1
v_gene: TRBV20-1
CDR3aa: CSAPGSGVSYNEQFF

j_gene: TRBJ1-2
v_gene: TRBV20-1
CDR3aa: CSARGSSNYGYTF

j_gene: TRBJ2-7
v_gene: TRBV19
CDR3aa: CASSNGGSYEQYF

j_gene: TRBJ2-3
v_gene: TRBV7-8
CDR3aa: CASSLSRADSDTQYF

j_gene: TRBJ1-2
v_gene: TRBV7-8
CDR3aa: CASSLVYQGGGYTF

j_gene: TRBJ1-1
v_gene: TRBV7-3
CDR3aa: CASSPGRVRQSGTEAFF

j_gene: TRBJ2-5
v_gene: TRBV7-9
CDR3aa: CASSWDGTQYF

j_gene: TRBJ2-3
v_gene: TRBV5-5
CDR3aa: CASSSGPPTDTQYF

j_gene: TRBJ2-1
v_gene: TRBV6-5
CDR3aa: CASRLRDLGLLNEQFF

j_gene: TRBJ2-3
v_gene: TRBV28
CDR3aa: CASTDSYSSTDTQYF

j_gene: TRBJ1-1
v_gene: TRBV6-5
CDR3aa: CASSYDTVNTEAFF

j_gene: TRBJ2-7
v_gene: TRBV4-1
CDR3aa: CASSQAMGSYEQYF

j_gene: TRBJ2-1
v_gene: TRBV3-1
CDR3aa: CASSQDRAEGAGRNEQFF

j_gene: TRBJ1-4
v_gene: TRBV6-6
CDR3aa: CASSYGRGGYEKLFF

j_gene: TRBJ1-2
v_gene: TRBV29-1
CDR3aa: CSVGWAERSSINYGYTF

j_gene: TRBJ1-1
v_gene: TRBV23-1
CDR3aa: CASSQSRGGTGSEAFF

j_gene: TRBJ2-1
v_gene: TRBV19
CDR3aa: CASSIGQTYNEQFF

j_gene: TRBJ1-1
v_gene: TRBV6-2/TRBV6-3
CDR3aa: CAADWGSMNTEAFF

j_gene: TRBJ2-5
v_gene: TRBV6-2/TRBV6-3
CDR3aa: CASSYSMWDTLQETQYF

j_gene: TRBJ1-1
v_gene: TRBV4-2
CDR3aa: CASSPETGANTEAFF

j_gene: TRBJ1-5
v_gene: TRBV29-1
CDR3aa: CSTGEGLGQPQHF

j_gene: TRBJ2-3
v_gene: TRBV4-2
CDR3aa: CASSQDAGTGTDTQYF

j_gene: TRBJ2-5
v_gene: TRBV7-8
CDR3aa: CASSFTGGPETQYF

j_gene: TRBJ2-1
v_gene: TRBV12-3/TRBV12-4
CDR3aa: CASSGTSTEQFF

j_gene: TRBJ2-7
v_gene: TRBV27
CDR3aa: CASQQGETNYEQYF

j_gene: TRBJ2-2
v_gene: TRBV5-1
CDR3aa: CASSPPSGNTGELFF

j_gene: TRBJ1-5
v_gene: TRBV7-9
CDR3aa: CASSPEGGNQPQHF

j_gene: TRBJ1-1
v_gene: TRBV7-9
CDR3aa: CASSLAPGGGNTEAFF

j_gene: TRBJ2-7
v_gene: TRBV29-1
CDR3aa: CSVFASSTYEQYF

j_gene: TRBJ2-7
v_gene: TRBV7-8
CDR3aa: CASSLLLGQNYEQYF

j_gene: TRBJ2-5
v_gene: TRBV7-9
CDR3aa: CASRSPGGRETQYF

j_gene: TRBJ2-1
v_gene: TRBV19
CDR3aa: CASSRDGYSYNEQFF

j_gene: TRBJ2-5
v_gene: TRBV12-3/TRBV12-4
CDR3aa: CASSFSSGGVTQYF